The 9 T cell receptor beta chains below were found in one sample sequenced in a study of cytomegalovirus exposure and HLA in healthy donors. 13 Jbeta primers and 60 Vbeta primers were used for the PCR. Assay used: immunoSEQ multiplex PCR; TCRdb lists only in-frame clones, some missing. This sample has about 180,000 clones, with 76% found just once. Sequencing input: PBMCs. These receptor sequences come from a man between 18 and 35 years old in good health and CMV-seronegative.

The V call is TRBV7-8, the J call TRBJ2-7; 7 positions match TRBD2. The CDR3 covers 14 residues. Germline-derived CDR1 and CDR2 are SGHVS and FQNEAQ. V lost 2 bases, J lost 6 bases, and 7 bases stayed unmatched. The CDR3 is CASSLRGRATEQYF. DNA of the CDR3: TGTGCCAGCAGCTTAAGAGGGAGGGCCACCGAGCAGTACTTC.

The CDR3 protein is CAGGKVDRGEQYF. Written as DNA, the CDR3 is TGTGCCGGAGGGAAGGTAGACAGGGGCGAGCAGTACTTC. The chain combines TRBV30 with TRBJ2-7; 8 nucleotides match TRBD1. There are 13 residues in the CDR3. With 8 bases clipped from V and 6 bases from J, the junction kept 12 bases outside the gene matches. Germline loops: CDR1 GTSNPN, CDR2 SVGIG (reference sequence).

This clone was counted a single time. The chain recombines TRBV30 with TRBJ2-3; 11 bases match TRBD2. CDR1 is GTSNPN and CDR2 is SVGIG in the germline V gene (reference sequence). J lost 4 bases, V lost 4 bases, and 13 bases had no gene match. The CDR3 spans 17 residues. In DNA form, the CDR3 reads TGTGCCTGGACCAGGCGACTAGCGGGAACGATAGCAGATACGCAGTATTTT. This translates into CAWTRRLAGTIADTQYF.

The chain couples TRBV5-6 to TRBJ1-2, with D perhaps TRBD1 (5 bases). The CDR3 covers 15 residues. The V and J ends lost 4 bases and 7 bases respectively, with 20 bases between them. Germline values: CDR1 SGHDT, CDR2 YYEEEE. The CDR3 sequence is CASSRPAWQGRGYTF. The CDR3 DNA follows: TGTGCCAGCAGCCGGCCCGCTTGGCAGGGCCGTGGCTACACCTTC.

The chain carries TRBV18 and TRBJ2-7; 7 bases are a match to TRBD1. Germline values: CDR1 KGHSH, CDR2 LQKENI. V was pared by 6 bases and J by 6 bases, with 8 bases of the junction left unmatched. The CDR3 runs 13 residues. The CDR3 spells CASSPDRAIEQYF. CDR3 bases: TGTGCCAGCTCCCCCGACAGGGCGATCGAGCAGTACTTC.

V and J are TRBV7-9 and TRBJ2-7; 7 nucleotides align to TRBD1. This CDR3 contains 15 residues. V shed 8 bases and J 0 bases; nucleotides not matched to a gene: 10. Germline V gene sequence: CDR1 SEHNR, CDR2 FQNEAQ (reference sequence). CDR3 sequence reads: CASGLGDRASYEQYF. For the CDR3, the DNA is TGTGCCAGCGGCCTAGGAGACAGGGCCTCCTACGAGCAGTACTTC.

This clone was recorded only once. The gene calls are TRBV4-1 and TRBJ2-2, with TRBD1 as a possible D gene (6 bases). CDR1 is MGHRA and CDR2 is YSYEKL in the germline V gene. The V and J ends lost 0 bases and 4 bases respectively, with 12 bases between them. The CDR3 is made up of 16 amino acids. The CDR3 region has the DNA TGCGCCAGCAGCCAAGAACACAGGGCGGGCACCGGGGAGCTGTTTTTT. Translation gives CASSQEHRAGTGELFF.

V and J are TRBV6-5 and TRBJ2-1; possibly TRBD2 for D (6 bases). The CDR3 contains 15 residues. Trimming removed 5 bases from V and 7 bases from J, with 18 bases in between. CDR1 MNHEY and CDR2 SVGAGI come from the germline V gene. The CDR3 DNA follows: TGTGCCAGCAGTCGCTTACCGGGAGTTGGAAATGAGCAGTTCTTC. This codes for CASSRLPGVGNEQFF.

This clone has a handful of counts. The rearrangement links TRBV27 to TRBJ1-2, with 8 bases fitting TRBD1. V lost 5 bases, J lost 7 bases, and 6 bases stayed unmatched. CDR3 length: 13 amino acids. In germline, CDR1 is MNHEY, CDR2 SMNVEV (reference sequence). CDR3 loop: CASSPDRGAGYTF. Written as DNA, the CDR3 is TGTGCCAGCAGTCCAGACAGGGGTGCTGGCTACACCTTC.